Described below is a single T cell receptor (beta chain) sequence and its context. Self-reported history from a screening survey and questionnaire set each donor's cohort. Here immunoSEQ multiplex PCR was the method, and the copy in TCRdb shows in-frame clones only, minus some. The data contain about 180,000 clones, about 85% of them seen just once; the ten biggest clones take up 5% to 8%. Germline values: CDR1 SGHKS, CDR2 YYEKEE (reference sequence). CDR3 length: 14 amino acids. Trimming pared 5 bases from V and 1 base from J, leaving 9 bases between. The data originate from a study of blood T cell repertoires in COVID-19. As for the study in general: The United States, Italy and Spain were the sources of the acute and convalescent COVID-19 samples. From T cells, B-cell-depleted T cells, or PBMCs came the material, which was cDNA or gDNA.

Sequenced sample: PBMCs or T cells enriched from blood (not recorded which). The chain carries TRBV5-5 and TRBJ2-2, with a tentative D call TRBD1 (6 bases). The receptor's source is a man aged 40-49 years who had recovered from COVID-19. The CDR3 bases are TGTGCCAGCAGATTACAGGGGAACACCGGGGAGCTGTTTTTT. Its translation: CASRLQGNTGELFF.